This T cell receptor (beta chain) was sequenced during a study of blood T cell repertoires in COVID-19. Here immunoSEQ multiplex PCR was the method, and the copy in TCRdb shows in-frame clones only, minus some. The table has approximately 250,000 clones, 82% seen once; the top ten hold about 15%. Specimen: PBMCs or T cells enriched from blood (not recorded which). This TCR was recovered from a man aged 35 to 55 who had recovered from COVID-19.

In DNA, the CDR3 is TGTGCCAGCACTACAGGGTCTGGAAACACCATATATTTT. As protein: CASTTGSGNTIYF. The rearrangement uses TRBV12-3 or TRBV12-4 and TRBJ1-3, with D possibly being TRBD1 (6 bases). This CDR3 contains 13 residues. Trimming stripped 7 bases from V and 1 base from J, with 8 bases between.